This T cell receptor (beta chain) came from a study of shared clonotypes between healthy human individuals. Study-level background: CD4 naive cells filled three plates per donor, CD4 memory three, CD8 naive two and CD8 memory one.

Notes on the study in general: Clonotypes shared by all four donors outscored non-shared clonotypes in generation probability.

Naive CD8 cells, CD45RO-negative and positively selected for CCR7, excluded terminally differentiated effector memory CD45RA+ cells. Donors, without exception, were Caucasian adults residing in Nashville, Tennessee. The CDR3 sequence is 17 residues long. Trimming shortened V by 0 bases and J by 1 base, and 16 bases separated the two germline ends. CDR1 and CDR2 (germline): LGHNA, YSLEER. In replicate PCRs of sorted subsets, roughly 200 ng DNA, tens of thousands of T cell genomes, was used. Some clones are missing from TCRdb's copy, which holds only in-frame ones; the method was immunoSEQ multiplex PCR. The table has about 1,900,000 clones, approximately 94% seen once. This clone is a singleton in its sample. No antigen is known for it.

Specimen: naive CD8+ T cells sorted from blood. The V gene is TRBV4-3, the J gene TRBJ2-7; D may be TRBD1 (5 bases). This receptor was obtained from a young man in good health. The DNA of the CDR3 is TGCGCCAGCAGCCAAGATGGGTCAGGGTTAACGTCCTACGAGCAGTACTTC. Its protein is CASSQDGSGLTSYEQYF.